This T cell receptor (beta chain) was profiled in a study of T cell responses to AZD1222 COVID-19 vaccine. Sequenced by immunoSEQ multiplex PCR; TCRdb stores in-frame clones only, minus some. The data hold fewer than 120,000 clones, with about four fifths observed a single time. Trimming took 4 bases from V and 5 from J, leaving 9 bases between them. Germline V lookup: CDR1 SGHTS, CDR2 YDEGEE. CDR3 length: 13 amino acids. The chain carries TRBV5-8 and TRBJ2-2; D remains ambiguous. The sequenced sample was peripheral blood, obtained on day 0 of AZD1222 vaccination. The receptor's source is an adult in good health. CDR3 coding DNA: TGTGCCAGCAGCGGTACCTTAACCGGGGAGCTGTTTTTT. Protein product: CASSGTLTGELFF.